Listed below are T cell receptor beta chains from one sample, sequenced in a study of neurological immune-mediated disorders. TCRdb fed the 5' RACE reads into MiXCR, producing one record per CDR3 protein. The sample has 45,000 to 65,000 distinct CDR3 sequences, roughly 4.6% seen once; the top ten hold 2.5% to 3%. Sequenced input: PBMCs. These TCRs come from a middle-aged man with multiple sclerosis. The CDR3 runs from the conserved cysteine through the conserved F or W. Each record gives: D gene, CDR3 length, J gene, V gene, clone size, CDR3 DNA, CDR3 protein. A D gene is named only where the DNA matches it firmly. The size of a clone is reported for some rows only, either as once, few or many, or as a class for expanded clones.

. 14 TRBJ1-4 TRBV20-1 many TGCAGTGCTGGCTCAGGGTTCTCTAATGAAAAACTGTTTTTT CSAGSGFSNEKLFF
TRBD1 14 TRBJ2-7 TRBV5-1 many TGCGCCAGCAGCTTGAGGGACAGTGCGTACGAGCAGTACTTC CASSLRDSAYEQYF
TRBD2 16 TRBJ2-1 TRBV3-1 many TGTGCCAGCAGCCAAGATCTGACTAGCGGGACGGTTGAGCAGTTCTTC CASSQDLTSGTVEQFF
. 14 TRBJ1-5 TRBV7-9 . TGTGCCAGCAGCTTAGGGGCGATGGACCAGCCCCAGAATTTT CASSLGAMDQPQNF
. 16 TRBJ2-5 TRBV28 many TGTGCCAGCAGTTTTCCCCCTCACAGGGCTCGTGAGACCCAGTACTTC CASSFPPHRARETQYF
. 15 TRBJ1-1 TRBV7-9 many TGTGCCAGCAGCTCTTTGGACGGCTGGAGCACTGAAGCTTTCTTT CASSSLDGWSTEAFF
. 16 TRBJ1-2 TRBV14 few TGTGCCAGCAGCTTGACAGCCACCCCCTTTAAATATGGCTACACCTTC CASSLTATPFKYGYTF
TRBD2 15 TRBJ2-7 TRBV5-1 many TGCGCCAGCAGCCCAGGGACTAGCCAGAACTACGAGCAGTACTTC CASSPGTSQNYEQYF
. 16 TRBJ2-2 TRBV5-1 many TGCGCCAGCAGCTTGGTTGTAGGCGCGAACACCGGGGAGCTGTTTTTT CASSLVVGANTGELFF
TRBD1 14 TRBJ1-1 TRBV20-1 . TGCAGTGCTAGTCGGGGACAGGGGAACACTGAAGCTTTCTTT CSASRGQGNTEAFF
TRBD1 15 TRBJ2-2 TRBV18 many TGTGCCAGCTCACCAAGGGACAGGGATCCGCGGGAGCTGTTTTTT CASSPRDRDPRELFF
TRBD1 16 TRBJ1-1 TRBV6-2/TRBV6-3 many TGTGCCAGCAGTTACCCCAACAGGGGTTTCAACACTGAAGCTTTCTTT CASSYPNRGFNTEAFF
TRBD2 18 TRBJ2-3 TRBV20-1 many TGCAGTGCTAGAGCGGAGACTAGCGGGATCCCTAGCACAGATACGCAGTATTTT CSARAETSGIPSTDTQYF
. 13 TRBJ2-2 TRBV7-7 many TGTGCTAGCAGCTGGAAGGGGGCCGGGGAGCTGTTTTTT CASSWKGAGELFF
TRBD2 15 TRBJ2-7 TRBV20-1 many TGCAGTGCCACCCCGTCCGGGACTAGCCACTACGAGCAGTACTTC CSATPSGTSHYEQYF
. 18 TRBJ1-2 TRBV3-1 many TGTGCCAGCAGCCAAGACCAGCGGCCGGGACTCAATGGGTATGGCTACACCTTC CASSQDQRPGLNGYGYTF
. 12 TRBJ2-7 TRBV10-2 many TGCGCCAGCAGTCCTATCACGCGCGAGCAGTACTTC CASSPITREQYF
TRBD2 14 TRBJ2-1 TRBV12-3/TRBV12-4 many TGTGCCAGCAGGCCCCAGACTAGCGTCGATGAGCAGTTCTTC CASRPQTSVDEQFF
TRBD2 15 TRBJ2-7 TRBV20-1 many TGCAGTGCTAATGGACTAGCTGCTCGGGACGACGAGCAGTACTTC CSANGLAARDDEQYF
TRBD1 15 TRBJ1-5 TRBV20-1 many TGCAGTGCTACCGGGACAGGGGGGCACGGTCAGCCCCAGCATTTT CSATGTGGHGQPQHF
. 14 TRBJ2-2 TRBV5-1 few TGCGCCAGCAGCCCAGCCTTGAACACCGGGGAGCTGTTTTTT CASSPALNTGELFF
TRBD2 16 TRBJ2-7 TRBV5-1 few TGCGCCAGAAGCTTGGCTGGCAGCGGGAGAGGTCGCGAGCAGTACTTC CARSLAGSGRGREQYF
TRBD1 15 TRBJ1-1 TRBV5-4 . TGTGCCAGCAGCCCTCCGGGACAGAGGTACACTGAAGCTTTCTTT CASSPPGQRYTEAFF
. 13 TRBJ1-1 TRBV6-5 many TGTGCCATAAAGACAGGTGGGAACACTGAAGCTTTCTTT CAIKTGGNTEAFF
. 16 TRBJ1-2 TRBV20-1 many TGCAGTGCTGATGGCCAGGGGACGAAAGGGTCGAATGGCTACACCTTC CSADGQGTKGSNGYTF
. 13 TRBJ1-2 TRBV20-1 many TGCAGTGCTAGAATGCCTTTGAACTATGGCTACACCTTC CSARMPLNYGYTF
TRBD1 14 TRBJ1-1 TRBV20-1 many TGCAGTGCTAGCCGGGACAGGGGTGGCACTGAAGCTTTCTTT CSASRDRGGTEAFF
TRBD1 14 TRBJ2-1 TRBV29-1 . TGCAGCGTTGGCGTAGGGGGCAACTACAATGAGCAGTTCTTC CSVGVGGNYNEQFF
. 14 TRBJ1-1 TRBV10-3 many TGTGCCATCAGTGAGTCCGTTGGGCAGGCAGAAGCTTTCTTT CAISESVGQAEAFF
. 12 TRBJ1-1 TRBV10-3 many TGTGCCATCAGGGCCGGGAGCACTGAAGCTTTCTTT CAIRAGSTEAFF
. 15 TRBJ1-5 TRBV11-2 few TGTGCCAGCAGCTTAGGGCAGGCCAACAATCAGCCCCAGAATTTT CASSLGQANNQPQNF
TRBD2 18 TRBJ2-3 TRBV7-8 . TGTGCCAGCAGCTTAAATAACGGCGGGGGGGCCAGTGCAGATACGCAGTATTTT CASSLNNGGGASADTQYF
TRBD2 16 TRBJ2-1 TRBV7-2 many TGTGCCAGCAGCTTAGCGGTACTAGCGGGGACGAGGGAGCAGTTCTTC CASSLAVLAGTREQFF
. 13 TRBJ2-5 TRBV20-1 many TGCAGTACTCCACTAGCCCTACAAGAGACCCAGTACTTC CSTPLALQETQYF
. 13 TRBJ1-6 TRBV7-2 many TGTGCCAGCAGCTCTGGACGCAATTCACCCCTCAACTTT CASSSGRNSPLNF
. 15 TRBJ2-7 TRBV5-1 many TGCGCCAGCAGCGCCGACAGGGCGGGAAGTTACGAGCAGTACTTC CASSADRAGSYEQYF
. 17 TRBJ1-5 TRBV5-1 few TGCGCCAGCAGCTTGGGACCGATCCTCTATAGCAATCAGCCCCAGCATTTT CASSLGPILYSNQPQHF